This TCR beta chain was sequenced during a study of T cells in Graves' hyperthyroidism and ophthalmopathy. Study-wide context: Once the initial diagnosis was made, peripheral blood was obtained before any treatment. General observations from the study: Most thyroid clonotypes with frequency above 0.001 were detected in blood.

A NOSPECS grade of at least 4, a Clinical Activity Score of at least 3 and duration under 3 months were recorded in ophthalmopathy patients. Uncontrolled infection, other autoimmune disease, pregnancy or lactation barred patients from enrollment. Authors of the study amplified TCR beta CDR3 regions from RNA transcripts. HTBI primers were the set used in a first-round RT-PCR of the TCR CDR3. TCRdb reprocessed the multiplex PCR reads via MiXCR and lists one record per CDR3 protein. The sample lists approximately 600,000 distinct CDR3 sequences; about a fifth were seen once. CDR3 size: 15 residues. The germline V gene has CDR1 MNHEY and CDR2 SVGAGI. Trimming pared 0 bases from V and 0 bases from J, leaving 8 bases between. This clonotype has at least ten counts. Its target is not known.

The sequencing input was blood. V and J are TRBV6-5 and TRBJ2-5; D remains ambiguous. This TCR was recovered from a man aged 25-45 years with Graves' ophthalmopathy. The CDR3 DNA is TGTGCCAGCAGTTACTCGCTCACCTACCAAGAGACCCAGTACTTC. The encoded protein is CASSYSLTYQETQYF.